This TCR beta chain was recorded in a study of T cell responses to AZD1222 COVID-19 vaccine. Study-level points and caveats: The study identified only a handful of AZD1222 recipients as seropositive at baseline.

The data were produced by immunoSEQ multiplex PCR, yet TCRdb's version contains in-frame clones alone and is incomplete. The data show about 150,000 clones, with roughly nine tenths seen just once and 1.5% to 2% held by the top ten. Remarks on this clone: The antigen is not known.

This sequence was found in an adult in good health. This specimen consisted of peripheral blood, obtained on day 0 of AZD1222 vaccination.

The CDR3 sequence: CASSYSSVDTQYF. CDR3 in DNA: TGTGCCAGCAGTTACTCTAGCGTAGATACGCAGTATTTT. V gene TRBV6-5 combines with J gene TRBJ2-3, with a possible D match to TRBD2 (5 bases). Trimming stripped 0 bases from V and 5 bases from J, with 6 bases between. CDR1 MNHEY and CDR2 SVGAGI come from the germline V gene. This CDR3 region has 13 residues.